One and the same sample provided the 4 T cell receptor beta chains below, sequenced in a study of long-term antiretroviral therapy in people with HIV. Sequencing relied on immunoSEQ assay v3.0, run at survey level. Method: immunoSEQ multiplex PCR; TCRdb's copy keeps in-frame clones and lacks some. The sample consists of 20,000 to 25,000 clones, about four fifths of them appearing once. The material sequenced was unsorted PBMCs, taken 0.7 years before starting antiretroviral therapy. These receptors all stem from a man aged 25 to 40 with HIV.

The count of this clone is one. The rearrangement uses TRBV28 and TRBJ2-7; D might be TRBD1 (6 bases). The V gene's germline CDR1 is MDHEN and CDR2 SYDVKM. V shed 6 bases and J shed 0 bases, with 15 bases lying between them. CDR3 length: 15 amino acids. DNA for the CDR3: TGTGCCAGCAGCCCCTCACAGGGTCCCTCCTACGAGCAGTACTTC. Its protein product is CASSPSQGPSYEQYF.

The CDR3 reads CASSIGTRPDGEQFF. CDR3 in DNA: TGTGCCAGTAGTATAGGCACTAGACCGGATGGTGAGCAGTTCTTC. V usage is TRBV19 and J usage is TRBJ2-1; possibly TRBD2 for D (5 bases). CDR1 is LNHDA and CDR2 is SQIVND in the germline V gene (reference sequence). V was cut by 1 base and J by 9 bases, with 16 bases left in between. The CDR3 has 15 amino acids. Drawing the rest from reference TRBV19 and TRBJ2-1, the complete variable domain is DGGITQSPKYLFRKEGQNVTLSCEQNLNHDAMYWYRQDPGQGLRLIYYSQIVNDFQKGDIAEGYSVSREKKESFPLTVTSAQKNPTAFYLCASSIGTRPDGEQFFGPGTRLTVL.

J is TRBJ1-6 and V is TRBV5-1, with D perhaps TRBD1 (5 bases). V lost 3 bases and J 9 bases, leaving 10 bases between the germline ends. The germline gives CDR1 SGHRS, CDR2 YFSETQ. This CDR3 has 13 residues. This CDR3 is CASSSPGVSPLHF. CDR3 nucleotide sequence: TGCGCCAGCAGCTCGCCGGGGGTTTCACCCCTCCACTTT.

By its share, this clone is medium-sized. This chain connects TRBV19 to TRBJ2-2, with D perhaps TRBD1 (5 bases). This CDR3 region has 16 residues. Germline CDR1 reads LNHDA; CDR2 reads SQIVND (reference sequence). V dropped 4 bases and J dropped 5 bases, with 17 bases sitting between them. CDR3 DNA sequence: TGTGCCAGTAGTACTTTGGACACATTTACGACCGGGGAGCTGTTTTTT. The encoded protein is CASSTLDTFTTGELFF.